This TCR beta chain was captured by sequencing in a study of T cell changes during pregnancy in multiple sclerosis (dated by TCRdb to 2018 to 2020). Turning to the overall study: In women with multiple sclerosis, the researchers looked at how the T cell repertoire shifted as pregnancy progressed.

Worth noting for this clone: Its specific antigen is unknown. No base qualities exist here, and no much larger clone lies one base off it.

Receptor amplification or capture employed the immunoSEQ multiplex PCR assay. As stored in TCRdb, this immuneACCESS dataset retains in-frame rearrangements with V and J assigned. A fraction of the clones does not appear; measured against another copy, unresolved V genes explain less than half of the discrepancy, and the remainder lacks a known reason. The sample table shows 100,000 or so clones, and more than 80% are seen once. Roughly 1.2% of the sample is in the top ten clones. Per the germline V gene, MDHEN is the CDR1 and SYDVKM is the CDR2. Trimming costs V 3 bases and J 4 bases, and their ends lie 12 bases apart. There are 15 amino acids in the CDR3, from cysteine to phenylalanine inclusive. The CDR3 DNA has 45 bases and is translated from base 1.

This specimen consisted of peripheral blood, obtained in the second trimester of pregnancy. The chain is made from TRBV28 and TRBJ1-4, with a weak D call of TRBD1 (5 bases match). This clonotype was obtained from a female donor with multiple sclerosis, enrolled in a pregnancy study. The sequenced DNA is TGTGCCAGCAGTTTGGGGCAGGTTAATAATGAAAAACTGTTTTTT. It specifies CASSLGQVNNEKLFF.